The clone carrying this T cell receptor (beta chain) was observed many times. The antigen remains undetermined. This entry comes from a study of blood T cells in healthy people across ages. Primed by a sample-barcoded 5' primer and a J-beta primer mix, a second PCR proceeded for roughly 6 to 12 cycles. TCRdb passed the 5' RACE reads through MiXCR, listing each CDR3 protein once. This table has some 640,000 distinct CDR3 sequences, about 28% appearing once. The CDR3 extends over 13 amino acids. V gave up 4 bases and J gave up 7 bases, with 11 bases separating them. Looked up from germline, CDR1 is SQVTM and CDR2 is ANQGSEA. Findings of the study overall: Compared with aged donors, long-lived donors showed fewer expanded clones, suggesting selection.

The source material was blood. The receptor comes from a woman of 80 years or more in good health. V gene TRBV29-1 combines with J gene TRBJ1-6, with a weak D call TRBD1 (5 bases). The CDR3: CSVGGDVNSPLHF. In DNA, the CDR3 is TGCAGCGTTGGGGGGGACGTCAATTCACCCCTCCACTTT.